These T cell receptor beta chains were read from a single sample in a study of T cells in Graves' hyperthyroidism and ophthalmopathy. TCRdb reanalysed the multiplex PCR reads using MiXCR and keeps one entry per CDR3 protein. The sample lists 700,000 or so distinct CDR3 sequences; roughly 15% were seen once. The sample was blood. Receptor source: a woman aged 45-60 years with Graves' ophthalmopathy. CDR3s include the opening cysteine and the closing phenylalanine or tryptophan. Fields, in order: CDR3 DNA, CDR3 protein, clone size, J gene, V gene, D gene. The D gene is left open where the match is weak. Rows give clone size only sometimes, using once, few, many, or a class for an expanded clone.

TGTGCCAGCAGCCCAAGAATGGCTATTAACTATGGCTACACCTTC,CASSPRMAINYGYTF,many,TRBJ1-2,TRBV3-1,.
TGTGCCAGCAGTGGCCTCGGGAGCACAGATACGCAGTATTTT,CASSGLGSTDTQYF,.,TRBJ2-3,TRBV12-3/TRBV12-4,.
TGTGCCATCAAGGCCCCTAATCAGCCCCAGCATTTT,CAIKAPNQPQHF,.,TRBJ1-5,TRBV10-3,.
TGTGCCAGCGGTTCGGATGGAGTCTATGGCTACACCTTC,CASGSDGVYGYTF,few,TRBJ1-2,TRBV28,.
TGTGCCACCAGTGATTTAGATAGCAATCAGCCCCAGCATTTT,CATSDLDSNQPQHF,.,TRBJ1-5,TRBV24-1,.
TGTGCCAGCAGCTTAAGCTCCGGGGCCATGAGCTCCTACGAGCAGTACTTC,CASSLSSGAMSSYEQYF,many,TRBJ2-7,TRBV7-2,.
TGTGCCAGCAGCAACAGGGTATTTCAGGGTTCACCCCTCCACTTT,CASSNRVFQGSPLHF,many,TRBJ1-6,TRBV7-2,.
TGTGCCAGCAGTTCTCTGACAGGCCCTTTCGTATCCGACTACGAGCAGTACTTC,CASSSLTGPFVSDYEQYF,few,TRBJ2-7,TRBV28,.
TGTGCCAGCAGTTACTCGAGGACAGGGGCGAACACTGAAGCTTTCTTT,CASSYSRTGANTEAFF,many,TRBJ1-1,TRBV6-2/TRBV6-3,TRBD1
TGTGCCAGCAGCCCCCGACCTAGCGGGAAAGTCTCCGAGCAGTACTTC,CASSPRPSGKVSEQYF,.,TRBJ2-7,TRBV7-2,TRBD2
TGTGCCAGTAGTCCCCGCCGCTATGAAGCTTTCTTT,CASSPRRYEAFF,few,TRBJ1-1,TRBV19,.
TGTGCCAGCAGCGTAGCTGCCCGACAGGAAATCTCTGGAAACACCATATATTTT,CASSVAARQEISGNTIYF,many,TRBJ1-3,TRBV9,.
TGTGCCAGCAGCCCGAGGACGGTATACCAAGAGACCCAGTACTTC,CASSPRTVYQETQYF,many,TRBJ2-5,TRBV6-2/TRBV6-3,.
TGTGCCAGCACGGAGGGGGAGGTGTACGAGCAGTACTTC,CASTEGEVYEQYF,few,TRBJ2-7,TRBV6-1,.
TGCAGTGCTAGAGACCTAACTAGCGGGGGCTCCTACGAGCAGTACTTC,CSARDLTSGGSYEQYF,once,TRBJ2-7,TRBV20-1,TRBD2
TGTGCCAGCAGTCCCCGACTAGCGGGAGATTACAATGAGCAGTTCTTC,CASSPRLAGDYNEQFF,.,TRBJ2-1,TRBV28,TRBD2
TGTGCCACCAGTGACCCTCCGGGACAGCCCTTGGGCACCGGGGAGCTGTTTTTT,CATSDPPGQPLGTGELFF,.,TRBJ2-2,TRBV24-1,TRBD1
TGCAGTGCTAGAGATGAAGCGGACAGCGAAGAGAACACCATATATTTT,CSARDEADSEENTIYF,many,TRBJ1-3,TRBV20-1,.
TGTGCCAGCAGTAAAACCCCGGGACTAGCTCAACAAGAGACCCAGTACTTC,CASSKTPGLAQQETQYF,many,TRBJ2-5,TRBV6-1,TRBD2
TGTGCCAGCAGCTTAGTCTTCGCGGCTTTCTTT,CASSLVFAAFF,few,TRBJ1-1,TRBV7-2,.
TGTGCCACCAGCAGAGATATAGTCCAGGGCAATGAGCAGTTCTTC,CATSRDIVQGNEQFF,.,TRBJ2-1,TRBV15,.
TGCAGTGCCGAAGTGAGAAGGGCAGAATTCTACGAGCAGTACTTC,CSAEVRRAEFYEQYF,many,TRBJ2-7,TRBV20-1,.
TGTGCCAGCAGTGAAGTAGGGGGGGACATTTCCTACGAGCAGTACTTC,CASSEVGGDISYEQYF,.,TRBJ2-7,TRBV2,.
TGCGCCAGCAGCTTGGACGTCAAGAACACCGGGGAGCTGTTTTTT,CASSLDVKNTGELFF,many,TRBJ2-2,TRBV5-1,.
TGCGCCAGCAGCTCGAGACTGTACAATGAGCAGTTCTTC,CASSSRLYNEQFF,many,TRBJ2-1,TRBV5-1,.
TGCGCCAGCAGCTTTAAGGCAACTAATCAGCCCCAGCATTTT,CASSFKATNQPQHF,.,TRBJ1-5,TRBV5-1,.
TGCGCCAGCAGCCAAGGACAGGGTGAGGGTCATAGGGAGACCCAGTACTTC,CASSQGQGEGHRETQYF,few,TRBJ2-5,TRBV4-3,TRBD1
TGCAGTGCTAGAGCGGGAGGACCCTCCTACAATGAGCAGTTCTTC,CSARAGGPSYNEQFF,.,TRBJ2-1,TRBV20-1,TRBD2
TGTGCCAGCAGCATCAGGGGATCATTCACTGAAGCTTTCTTT,CASSIRGSFTEAFF,many,TRBJ1-1,TRBV5-6,.
TGTGCCAGCAGTGGACAGCGGGAGGTATACAATGAGCAGTTCTTC,CASSGQREVYNEQFF,many,TRBJ2-1,TRBV2,TRBD2
TGTGCCAGCAGTTCAGTGACTAGCGGGAATCTTCGGAATGAGCAGTTCTTC,CASSSVTSGNLRNEQFF,many,TRBJ2-1,TRBV28,TRBD2
TGTGCCAGCAGCCAGAAGGGACAGGGGGCCTATGGCTACACCTTC,CASSQKGQGAYGYTF,many,TRBJ1-2,TRBV5-6,TRBD1
TGCAGTGCTAGTCAACACGAGAGAGATACGCAGTATTTT,CSASQHERDTQYF,many,TRBJ2-3,TRBV20-1,.
TGTGCCACCAGTGATTTGAGTGGAGAGGGACACTACGAGCAGTACTTC,CATSDLSGEGHYEQYF,.,TRBJ2-7,TRBV24-1,.
TGTGCCAGCAGATCCTACATCGGGGGGTTAAGCAATCAGCCCCAGCATTTT,CASRSYIGGLSNQPQHF,many,TRBJ1-5,TRBV28,.
TGTGCCAGCAGCTCCCGACTAGCGGGATTTAACTACAATGAGCAGTTCTTC,CASSSRLAGFNYNEQFF,many,TRBJ2-1,TRBV5-6,TRBD2
TGTGCCAGCAGTCCTAGCCAAGAAGCTTTCTTT,CASSPSQEAFF,many,TRBJ1-1,TRBV12-3/TRBV12-4,.
TGTGCCAGCAGTTTAGCCGGGACAGGGTATGAGCCCCAGCATTTT,CASSLAGTGYEPQHF,.,TRBJ1-5,TRBV7-2,TRBD1
TGTGCCAGTAGACAGGGACAGGGAGACCTATACAATGAGCAGTTCTTC,CASRQGQGDLYNEQFF,.,TRBJ2-1,TRBV19,TRBD1
TGTGCCAGCTCACCACCGATAGGGCCACGACCCACCTACGAGCAGTACTTC,CASSPPIGPRPTYEQYF,.,TRBJ2-7,TRBV18,.
TGTGCCAGCAGCCATCTCCAGGGGGCCAAAAACATTCAGTACTTC,CASSHLQGAKNIQYF,few,TRBJ2-4,TRBV5-6,.
TGTGCCACCAGTGACTCCGGGACAGAAAATGAAAAACTGTTTTTT,CATSDSGTENEKLFF,once,TRBJ1-4,TRBV24-1,TRBD1
TGTGCCAGCAGCTTAGCGCGTCACAGACTCACAGATACGCAGTATTTT,CASSLARHRLTDTQYF,once,TRBJ2-3,TRBV7-9,.
TGTGCCAGCAGCCAAGAAGGCCGGGCAGAGCATGGCTACACCTTC,CASSQEGRAEHGYTF,.,TRBJ1-2,TRBV4-2,.
TGCGCCAGCAGCTTGAATACCGCCTACGAGCAGTACTTC,CASSLNTAYEQYF,many,TRBJ2-7,TRBV5-1,.
TGTACCAGCAGCGTCCAGAGGGACAGGGGTTCCTACGAGCAGTACTTC,CTSSVQRDRGSYEQYF,.,TRBJ2-7,TRBV9,TRBD1
TGTGCCAGCAGTGATTCCCCCGCCTCCCCACGGAATGAGCAGTTCTTC,CASSDSPASPRNEQFF,many,TRBJ2-1,TRBV2,.
TGTGCCAGCAGTCCGGGAGGCGGCGGGCAGTACTTC,CASSPGGGGQYF,.,TRBJ2-7,TRBV12-3/TRBV12-4,TRBD2
TGTGCCACCAGCAGAGACCAGGCGAAAGAGACCCAGTACTTC,CATSRDQAKETQYF,.,TRBJ2-5,TRBV15,.
TGTGCCAGCAGTTTTTCGGCGCGGGAAGCTTTCTTT,CASSFSAREAFF,many,TRBJ1-1,TRBV12-3/TRBV12-4,.
TGCGCCAGCAGCCAAGATTGGTTTGAACAGAATGGCTACACCTTC,CASSQDWFEQNGYTF,few,TRBJ1-2,TRBV4-1,.
TGTGCCAGCAGCTCTGTGGGCGGGGCGCAGGAAAAACTGTTTTTT,CASSSVGGAQEKLFF,.,TRBJ1-4,TRBV7-2,.
TGTGCCAGCAGCACGCGGGTGAACACTGAAGCTTTCTTT,CASSTRVNTEAFF,many,TRBJ1-1,TRBV11-2,.
TGTGCCAGCAGTCTCTGGGAAGAGGAGGGCCCAAACAATGAGCAGTTCTTC,CASSLWEEEGPNNEQFF,many,TRBJ2-1,TRBV6-2/TRBV6-3,.